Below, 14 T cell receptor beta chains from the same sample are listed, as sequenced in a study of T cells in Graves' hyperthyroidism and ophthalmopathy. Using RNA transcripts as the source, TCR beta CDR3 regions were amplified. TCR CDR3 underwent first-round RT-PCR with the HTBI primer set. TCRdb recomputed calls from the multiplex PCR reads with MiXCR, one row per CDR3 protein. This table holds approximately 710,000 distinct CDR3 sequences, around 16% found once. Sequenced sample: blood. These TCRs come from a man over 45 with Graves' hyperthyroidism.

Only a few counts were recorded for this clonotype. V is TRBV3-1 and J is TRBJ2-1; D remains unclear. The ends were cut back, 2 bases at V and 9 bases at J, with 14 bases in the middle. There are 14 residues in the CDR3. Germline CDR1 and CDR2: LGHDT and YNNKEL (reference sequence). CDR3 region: CASSQTGPSGEQFF. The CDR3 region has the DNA TGTGCCAGCAGCCAAACTGGGCCTTCCGGTGAGCAGTTCTTC.

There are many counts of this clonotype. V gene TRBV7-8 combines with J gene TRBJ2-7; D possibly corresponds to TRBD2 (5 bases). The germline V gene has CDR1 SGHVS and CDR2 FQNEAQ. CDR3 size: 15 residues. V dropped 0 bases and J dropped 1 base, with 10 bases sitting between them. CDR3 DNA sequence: TGTGCCAGCAGCTTAGCGAGGGTATGGTCCTACGAGCAGTACTTC. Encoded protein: CASSLARVWSYEQYF.

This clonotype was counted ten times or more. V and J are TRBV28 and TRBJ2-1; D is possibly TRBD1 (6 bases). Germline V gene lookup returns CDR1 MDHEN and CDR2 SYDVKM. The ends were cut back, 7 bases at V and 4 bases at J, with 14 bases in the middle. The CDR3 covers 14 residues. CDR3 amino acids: CASIQGLAYNEQFF. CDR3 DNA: TGTGCCAGCATCCAGGGGCTAGCTTACAATGAGCAGTTCTTC.

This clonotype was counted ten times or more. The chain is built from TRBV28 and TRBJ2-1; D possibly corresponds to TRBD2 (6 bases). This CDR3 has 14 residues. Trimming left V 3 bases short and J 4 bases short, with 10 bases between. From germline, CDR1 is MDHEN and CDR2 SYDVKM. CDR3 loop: CASSLPSAYNEQFF. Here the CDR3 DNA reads TGTGCCAGCAGTTTGCCTAGCGCTTACAATGAGCAGTTCTTC.

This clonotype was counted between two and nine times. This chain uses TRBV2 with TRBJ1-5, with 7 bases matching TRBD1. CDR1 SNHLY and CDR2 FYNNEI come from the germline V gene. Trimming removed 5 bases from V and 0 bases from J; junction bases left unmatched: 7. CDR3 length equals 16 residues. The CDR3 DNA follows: TGTGCCAGCAGTTGGGACAGCTTCCTTAGCAATCAGCCCCAGCATTTT. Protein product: CASSWDSFLSNQPQHF.

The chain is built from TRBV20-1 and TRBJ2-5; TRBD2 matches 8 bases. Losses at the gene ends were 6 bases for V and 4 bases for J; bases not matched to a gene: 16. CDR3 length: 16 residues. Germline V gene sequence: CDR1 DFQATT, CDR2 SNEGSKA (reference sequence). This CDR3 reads CSAPFLLREAPETQYF. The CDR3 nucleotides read TGCAGTGCCCCTTTTCTGTTGCGGGAGGCCCCAGAGACCCAGTACTTC.

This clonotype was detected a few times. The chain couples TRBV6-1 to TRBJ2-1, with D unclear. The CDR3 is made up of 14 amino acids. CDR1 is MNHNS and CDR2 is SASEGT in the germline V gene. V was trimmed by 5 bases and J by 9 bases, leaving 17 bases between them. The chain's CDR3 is CASSYHQESGEQFF. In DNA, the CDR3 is TGTGCCAGCAGTTATCATCAGGAGTCCGGTGAGCAGTTCTTC.

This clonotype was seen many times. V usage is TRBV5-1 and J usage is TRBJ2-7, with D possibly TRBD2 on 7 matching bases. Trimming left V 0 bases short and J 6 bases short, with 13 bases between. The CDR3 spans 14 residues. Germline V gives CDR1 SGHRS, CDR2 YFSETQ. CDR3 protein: CASSLAAGAREQYF. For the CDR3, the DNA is TGCGCCAGCAGCTTGGCGGCGGGGGCGCGCGAGCAGTACTTC.

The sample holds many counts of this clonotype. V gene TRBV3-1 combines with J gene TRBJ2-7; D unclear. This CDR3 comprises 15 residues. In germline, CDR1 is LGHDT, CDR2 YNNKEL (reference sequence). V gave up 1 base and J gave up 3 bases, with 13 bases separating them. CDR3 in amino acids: CASSQGGTPLYEQYF. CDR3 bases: TGTGCCAGCAGCCAAGGGGGTACACCCCTCTACGAGCAGTACTTC.

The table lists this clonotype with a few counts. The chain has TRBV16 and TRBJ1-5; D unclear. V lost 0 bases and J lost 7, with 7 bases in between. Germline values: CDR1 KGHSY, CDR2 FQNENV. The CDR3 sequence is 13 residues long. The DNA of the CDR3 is TGTGCCAGCAGCCAATCTCGGCAGCAGCCCCAGCATTTT. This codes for CASSQSRQQPQHF.

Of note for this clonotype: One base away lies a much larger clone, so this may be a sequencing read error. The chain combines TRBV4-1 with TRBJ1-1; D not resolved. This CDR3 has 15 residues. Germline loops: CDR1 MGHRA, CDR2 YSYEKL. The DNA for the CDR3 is TGCGCCAGCGGCCAAAAACCCCCGGTTGATACTGAAGCTTTCTTT. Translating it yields CASGQKPPVDTEAFF.

The CDR3 loop is CASSYNRDSPLHF. In DNA form, the CDR3 reads TGTGCCAGCAGTTATAACAGGGATTCACCCCTCCACTTT. V gene TRBV7-3 combines with J gene TRBJ1-6; D is possibly TRBD1 (6 bases). Per the germline V gene, CDR1 is SGHTA and CDR2 is FQGTGA. CDR3 size: 13 residues. V gave up 6 bases and J gave up 8 bases, with 11 bases separating them.

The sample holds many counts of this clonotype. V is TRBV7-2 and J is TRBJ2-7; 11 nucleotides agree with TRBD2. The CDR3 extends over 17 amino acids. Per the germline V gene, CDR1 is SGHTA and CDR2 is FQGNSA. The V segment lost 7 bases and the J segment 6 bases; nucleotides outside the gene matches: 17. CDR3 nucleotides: TGTGCCAGCAAATGGACTAGCGGGTCCTCAGCTAGTGGCGAGCAGTACTTC. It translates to CASKWTSGSSASGEQYF.

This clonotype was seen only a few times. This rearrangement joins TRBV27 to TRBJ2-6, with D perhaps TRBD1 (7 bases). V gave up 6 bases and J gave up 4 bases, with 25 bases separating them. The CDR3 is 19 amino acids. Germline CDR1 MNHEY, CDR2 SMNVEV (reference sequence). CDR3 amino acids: CASSLARQGGDSGANVLTF. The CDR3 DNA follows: TGTGCCAGCAGCTTGGCCAGACAGGGAGGCGACTCCGGGGCCAACGTCCTGACTTTC. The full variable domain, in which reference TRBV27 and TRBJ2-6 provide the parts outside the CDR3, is EAQVTQNPRYLITVTGKKLTVTCSQNMNHEYMSWYRQDPGLGLRQIYYSMNVEVTDKGDVPEGYKVSRKEKRNFPLILESPSPNQTSLYFCASSLARQGGDSGANVLTFGAGSRLTVL.